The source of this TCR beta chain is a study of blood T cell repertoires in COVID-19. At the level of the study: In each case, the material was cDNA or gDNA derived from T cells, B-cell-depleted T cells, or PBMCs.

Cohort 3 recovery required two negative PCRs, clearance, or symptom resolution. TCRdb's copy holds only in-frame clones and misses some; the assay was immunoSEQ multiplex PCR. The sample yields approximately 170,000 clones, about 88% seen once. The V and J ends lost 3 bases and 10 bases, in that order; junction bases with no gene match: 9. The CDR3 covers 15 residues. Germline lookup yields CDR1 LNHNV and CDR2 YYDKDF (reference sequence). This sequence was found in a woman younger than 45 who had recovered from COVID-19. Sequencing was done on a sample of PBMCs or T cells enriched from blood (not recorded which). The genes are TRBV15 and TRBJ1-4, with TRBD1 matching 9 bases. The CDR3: CATSSRDREVAKLFF. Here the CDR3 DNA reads TGTGCCACCAGCAGTAGGGACAGGGAAGTAGCAAAACTGTTTTTT. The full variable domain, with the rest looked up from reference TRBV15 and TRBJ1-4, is DAMVIQNPRYQVTQFGKPVTLSCSQTLNHNVMYWYQQKSSQAPKLLFHYYDKDFNNEADTPDNFQSRRPNTSFCFLDIRSPGLGDTAMYLCATSSRDREVAKLFFGSGTQLSVL.